A single sample gave rise to the 23 T cell receptor beta chains below, sequenced in a study of T cells after posttransplantation cyclophosphamide. Controls had myeloablative marrow grafts with methotrexate and calcineurin inhibitor, sampled at 1 year. The protocol was immunoSEQ multiplex PCR, while the TCRdb copy is restricted to in-frame clones and leaves out a portion. The top ten clones hold over 3.5% of a sample with under 15,000 clones, roughly four fifths of them seen once. Sequencing used PBMCs, obtained roughly 370 days after allogeneic stem cell transplant with calcineurin inhibitor and methotrexate. The receptor source for this set is a male patient in his thirties who received an allogeneic stem cell transplant from an unrelated donor, was CMV-positive, and had acute GVHD only. The T cells may partly be graft donor cells.

This chain links TRBV5-1 with TRBJ2-5; the D is unclear. The CDR3 runs to 11 residues. V lost 4 bases, J lost 4 bases, and 5 bases lay in between. CDR1 SGHRS and CDR2 YFSETQ come from the germline V gene. CDR3 DNA sequence: TGCGCCAGCAGCAACAGAGAGACCCAGTACTTC. Amino acids: CASSNRETQYF.

This clone was recorded a few times. J is TRBJ1-2 and V is TRBV6-1; 8 nucleotides agree with TRBD1. Germline V lookup: CDR1 MNHNS, CDR2 SASEGT. The CDR3 spans 14 residues. V was pared by 8 bases and J by 0 bases, with 5 bases of the junction left unmatched. CDR3 nucleotides: TGTGCCAGCCGGGGACAGGTGTCTAACTATGGCTACACCTTC. Translated, it gives CASRGQVSNYGYTF.

The CDR3 bases are TGTGCCAGCAGTGCCCATAGCGGGAGGGTAGATACGCAGTATTTT. This gives the protein CASSAHSGRVDTQYF. The V and J genes are TRBV25-1 and TRBJ2-3; 11 positions match TRBD2. This CDR3 has 15 amino acids. Looked up from germline, CDR1 is MGHDK and CDR2 is SYGVNS. The J segment lost 5 bases and the V segment lost 4 bases, leaving 5 bases of the junction unmatched.

This clone was counted once. This chain connects TRBV6-5 to TRBJ2-3; D possibly corresponds to TRBD2 (6 bases). V was shortened by 7 bases and J by 0 bases, with 8 bases between the two germline ends. CDR3 size: 13 residues. CDR1 is MNHEY, CDR2 SVGAGI, per germline. In DNA form, the CDR3 reads TGTGCCAGCAAGGGGACTAGCACAGATACGCAGTATTTT. It codes for CASKGTSTDTQYF.

CDR3 nucleotide sequence: TGCGCCAGCAGCTTGCAGGGAGGCTATGGCTACACCTTC. This gives the protein CASSLQGGYGYTF. The chain joins TRBV5-1 to TRBJ1-2, with D perhaps matching TRBD1 (5 bases). The germline V gene has CDR1 SGHRS and CDR2 YFSETQ. V dropped 1 base and J dropped 4 bases, with 8 bases sitting between them. The CDR3 extends over 13 amino acids.

The chain combines TRBV19 with TRBJ2-4, with TRBD1 matching 9 bases. The V gene's germline CDR1 is LNHDA and CDR2 SQIVND (reference sequence). This CDR3 is built from 14 residues. The J segment lost 6 bases and the V segment lost 5 bases, leaving 5 bases of the junction unmatched. This CDR3 reads CASSPSTGGNIQYF. CDR3 DNA: TGTGCCAGTAGTCCTTCGACAGGGGGAAACATTCAGTACTTC. Full variable domain (remainder filled in from reference TRBV19 and TRBJ2-4): DGGITQSPKYLFRKEGQNVTLSCEQNLNHDAMYWYRQDPGQGLRLIYYSQIVNDFQKGDIAEGYSVSREKKESFPLTVTSAQKNPTAFYLCASSPSTGGNIQYFGAGTRLSVL.

This clone came up once. The chain has TRBV18 and TRBJ2-7; TRBD1 matches at 8 bases. The CDR3 contains 14 residues. The V segment lost 3 bases and the J segment 2 bases; nucleotides outside the gene matches: 3. The germline gives CDR1 KGHSH, CDR2 LQKENI. The CDR3 loop reads CASSPRDRPYEQYF. CDR3 DNA: TGTGCCAGCTCACCGAGGGACAGGCCCTACGAGCAGTACTTC. The full variable domain, rest sourced from reference TRBV18 and TRBJ2-7, is NAGVMQNPRHLVRRRGQEARLRCSPMKGHSHVYWYRQLPEEGLKFMVYLQKENIIDESGMPKERFSAEFPKEGPSILRIQQVVRGDSAAYFCASSPRDRPYEQYFGPGTRLTVT.

This chain connects TRBV29-1 to TRBJ1-1; 7 nucleotides align to TRBD1. The CDR3 covers 13 residues. The trim removed 4 bases at V and 5 bases at J, leaving 7 bases unmatched. Looked up from germline, CDR1 is SQVTM and CDR2 is ANQGSEA. CDR3 residues: CSVAKAGGTEAFF. The CDR3 DNA reads TGCAGCGTTGCCAAGGCAGGGGGGACTGAAGCTTTCTTT.

The chain has TRBV7-2 and TRBJ1-2; perhaps TRBD1 as D (5 bases). This CDR3 has 15 amino acids. CDR1 is SGHTA and CDR2 is FQGNSA in the germline V gene. The germline V and J ends were trimmed by 4 bases and 2 bases, with 14 bases remaining between them. In nucleotides, the CDR3 is TGTGCCAGCAGCTCAAGCGGGGGAGGGAACTATGGCTACACCTTC. The encoded protein is CASSSSGGGNYGYTF.

The CDR3 is CTSSPEGGDSYEQYF. In DNA, the CDR3 is TGCACCAGCAGCCCCGAGGGGGGGGATTCCTACGAGCAGTACTTC. The rearrangement uses TRBV1 and TRBJ2-7; the listed D gene, TRBD2, was not tested against the DNA. TRBV1 is shown as a pseudogene. The CDR3 has 15 residues.

The chain has TRBV18 and TRBJ1-5, with a possible D match to TRBD1 (5 bases). Germline assignment: CDR1 KGHSH and CDR2 LQKENI. The length of the CDR3 is 16 residues. Trimming took 2 bases from V and 4 from J, leaving 15 bases between them. This CDR3 reads CASSPGAVWANQPQHF. CDR3 bases: TGTGCCAGCTCACCAGGGGCAGTCTGGGCAAATCAGCCCCAGCATTTT.

The chain carries TRBV27 and TRBJ1-2; the D gene is possibly TRBD1 (5 bases). In germline, CDR1 is MNHEY, CDR2 SMNVEV (reference sequence). The germline V and J ends were trimmed by 6 bases and 2 bases, with 19 bases remaining between them. The CDR3 has 16 amino acids. The CDR3 DNA is TGTGCCAGCAGGCGCGGGACGACCGATGGGAACTATGGCTACACCTTC. Encoded protein: CASRRGTTDGNYGYTF.

The sample holds one count of this clone. The chain uses TRBV10-3 and TRBJ2-3; tentatively, D is TRBD1 (6 bases). Between the trimmed V and J ends, which lost 7 bases and 2 bases, there was a span of 10 bases. Germline V gene sequence: CDR1 ENHRY, CDR2 SYGVKD. This CDR3 comprises 13 residues. CDR3 DNA: TGTGCCATCACCGGACAGCCCACAGATACGCAGTATTTT. Amino acid sequence: CAITGQPTDTQYF.

The genes are TRBV6-5 and TRBJ2-7; no clear D gene. CDR1 is MNHEY, CDR2 SVGAGI, per germline. Trimming took off 6 bases at V and 4 bases at J, with 16 bases between the two ends. This CDR3 has 14 amino acids. The CDR3 protein is CASSLTPQAYEQYF. DNA for the CDR3: TGTGCCAGCAGCCTGACACCTCAGGCGTACGAGCAGTACTTC.

This sequence joins TRBV29-1 and TRBJ1-1, with a tentative D call TRBD1 (5 bases). The CDR3 extends over 13 amino acids. From germline, CDR1 is SQVTM and CDR2 ANQGSEA. Trimming took off 2 bases at V and 4 bases at J, with 11 bases between the two ends. CDR3 DNA sequence: TGCAGCGTTGAACCCCAGGGCTCCACTGAAGCTTTCTTT. It is translated as CSVEPQGSTEAFF.

The CDR3 reads CASSLQGADTGELFF. The CDR3 region has the DNA TGCGCCAGCAGCTTACAGGGGGCGGACACCGGGGAGCTGTTTTTT. The chain employs TRBV5-1 and TRBJ2-2, with TRBD1 identical over 9 bases. The V gene's germline CDR1 is SGHRS and CDR2 YFSETQ. Trimming took 2 bases from V and 3 from J; bases not matched to a gene: 2. This CDR3 contains 15 residues.

The gene calls are TRBV5-4 and TRBJ1-2; maybe TRBD1 (5 bases). Germline loops: CDR1 SGHNT, CDR2 YYREEE (reference sequence). V gave up 3 bases and J gave up 5 bases, with 8 bases separating them. The CDR3 spans 12 residues. The CDR3 here is CASSSGGYGYTF. CDR3 DNA sequence: TGTGCCAGCAGCTCGGGGGGGTATGGCTACACCTTC.

V gene TRBV18 combines with J gene TRBJ1-1; 7 nucleotides align to TRBD1. The CDR3 spans 15 residues. The germline V gene encodes CDR1 KGHSH and CDR2 LQKENI. Trimming cost V 2 bases and J 2 bases; bases outside gene matches: 5. CDR3 sequence: CASSPRQGVNTEAFF. CDR3 sequence (DNA): TGTGCCAGCTCACCAAGACAGGGCGTAAACACTGAAGCTTTCTTT. Full variable domain (missing parts from reference TRBV18 and TRBJ1-1): NAGVMQNPRHLVRRRGQEARLRCSPMKGHSHVYWYRQLPEEGLKFMVYLQKENIIDESGMPKERFSAEFPKEGPSILRIQQVVRGDSAAYFCASSPRQGVNTEAFFGQGTRLTVV.

The chain has TRBV18 and TRBJ1-4; D perhaps matches TRBD1 (6 bases). V was shortened by 0 bases and J by 7 bases, with 9 bases between the two germline ends. In germline, CDR1 is KGHSH, CDR2 LQKENI. The CDR3 has 14 residues. This chain's CDR3 is CASSPPPGAEKLFF. For the CDR3, the DNA is TGTGCCAGCTCACCACCGCCAGGGGCTGAAAAACTGTTTTTT.

The chain links TRBV27 to TRBJ2-7, with 9 bases identical to TRBD1. Germline assignment: CDR1 MNHEY and CDR2 SMNVEV (reference sequence). Unmatched junction bases numbered 7, after V lost 3 bases and J lost 4 bases. This CDR3 has 15 amino acids. The CDR3 here is CASSFQGQGSYEQYF. The DNA of the CDR3 is TGTGCCAGCAGTTTCCAGGGACAGGGAAGTTACGAGCAGTACTTC.

The chain has TRBV6-5 and TRBJ1-3, with 7 nucleotides matching TRBD1. Germline V gene lookup returns CDR1 MNHEY and CDR2 SVGAGI. Trimming cost V 5 bases and J 0 bases; bases outside gene matches: 4. The CDR3 consists of 15 residues. The CDR3 bases are TGTGCCAGCAGTCAGGACAGGAGCTCTGGAAACACCATATATTTT. It encodes CASSQDRSSGNTIYF.

In nucleotides, the CDR3 is TGTGCCAGCAGTATTGGACTAGCGGGGCACACAGATACGCAGTATTTT. It codes for CASSIGLAGHTDTQYF. The rearrangement uses TRBV2 and TRBJ2-3, with 12 nucleotides matching TRBD2. The CDR3 consists of 16 residues. Per the germline V gene, CDR1 is SNHLY and CDR2 is FYNNEI. Trimming took 5 bases from V and 2 from J; bases not matched to a gene: 5. Full variable domain (rest looked up from reference TRBV2 and TRBJ2-3): EPEVTQTPSHQVTQMGQEVILRCVPISNHLYFYWYRQILGQKVEFLVSFYNNEISEKSEIFDDQFSVERPDGSNFTLKIRSTKLEDSAMYFCASSIGLAGHTDTQYFGPGTRLTVL.

The rearrangement joins TRBV5-1 to TRBJ1-1; the match to TRBD1 covers 8 bases. After removal of 4 bases from V and 5 bases from J, the junction contained 7 bases not matched to a gene. This CDR3 region has 14 residues. Per the germline V gene, CDR1 is SGHRS and CDR2 is YFSETQ. CDR3 in amino acids: CASSEAGGATEAFF. In DNA form, the CDR3 reads TGCGCCAGCAGCGAAGCAGGGGGCGCGACTGAAGCTTTCTTT.